Below are 21 T cell receptor beta chains sequenced from a single sample in a study of shared clonotypes between healthy human individuals (dated by TCRdb to the early 2020s). The receptor library was made with the immunoSEQ multiplex PCR assay. The clones in this table, taken by TCRdb from immuneACCESS, are in-frame only. Not every clone is retained; where verified, under half of the shortfall comes from an unresolved V gene, and the cause of the rest is unknown. The sample table shows approximately 2.3 million clones, and 80% to 95% are seen once. The ten most abundant clones make up about 0.37% of the sample. Sequenced: naive CD4+ T cells from PBMCs. Interpreted using the paper, the cell subset or site label stands for: CD45RA+ positively selected. The receptor set was obtained from a man between 18 and 35 years old in good health. Some clones in this sample may be carry-over from other donors' samples.

This clone was found a few times. The rearrangement uses TRBV30 and TRBJ1-3; D gene ambiguous. This CDR3 spans 13 amino acids. Looked up from germline, CDR1 is GTSNPN and CDR2 is SVGIG (reference sequence). The V and J ends lost 0 bases and 2 bases respectively, with 5 bases between them. The CDR3 DNA follows: TGTGCCTGGAGTGTAAAGGCTGGAAACACCATATATTTT. Protein product: CAWSVKAGNTIYF.

This chain links TRBV6-5 with TRBJ1-4, with TRBD1 identical over 9 bases. From germline, CDR1 is MNHEY and CDR2 SVGAGI. V shed 6 bases, J shed 4 bases, and the junction held 6 bases outside the gene matches. This CDR3 has 15 residues. The CDR3 DNA reads as TGTGCCAGCAGCCAGGGACAGGGCAATAATGAAAAACTGTTTTTT. The encoded protein is CASSQGQGNNEKLFF.

The chain couples TRBV10-3 to TRBJ1-3, with D possibly matching TRBD1 (5 bases). Per the germline V gene, CDR1 is ENHRY and CDR2 is SYGVKD. The V end lost 3 bases, the J end lost 0 bases, and 15 bases lay between the germline ends. The CDR3 contains 17 residues. CDR3 loop: CAISESQGPSSGNTIYF. The DNA of the CDR3 is TGTGCCATCAGTGAAAGTCAGGGCCCCAGCTCTGGAAACACCATATATTTT.

The rearrangement links TRBV27 to TRBJ2-7, with D unresolved. The germline CDR1 and CDR2 sequences are MNHEY and SMNVEV (reference sequence). The V end was cut by 3 bases, the J end by 5 bases, with 5 bases between. The CDR3 is 11 residues long. The CDR3 is CASSFRNEQYF. The CDR3 DNA follows: TGTGCCAGCAGTTTCCGGAACGAGCAGTACTTC.

The rearrangement joins TRBV2 to TRBJ2-1, with D uncertain. Trimming left V 4 bases short and J 0 bases short, with 10 bases between. The CDR3 is made up of 15 amino acids. The germline V gene encodes CDR1 SNHLY and CDR2 FYNNEI. CDR3 loop: CASSVDRSSYNEQFF. The CDR3 nucleotides are TGTGCCAGCAGTGTCGACCGAAGCTCCTACAATGAGCAGTTCTTC.

The chain has TRBV5-1 and TRBJ2-7; unclear D gene. Looked up from germline, CDR1 is SGHRS and CDR2 is YFSETQ. The CDR3 is 14 residues long. V lost 4 bases, J lost 0 bases, and 11 bases lay in between. In DNA form, the CDR3 reads TGCGCCAGCAGCATCCAACCGGACTCCTACGAGCAGTACTTC. It encodes CASSIQPDSYEQYF.

CDR3 in amino acids: CAAGAGAAAFF. The CDR3 DNA reads as TGTGCCGCCGGGGCGGGAGCGGCAGCTTTCTTT. The rearrangement links TRBV19 to TRBJ1-1, with D perhaps matching TRBD1 (5 bases). Germline CDR1 is LNHDA and CDR2 is SQIVND (reference sequence). CDR3 length: 11 residues. V shed 11 bases and J shed 10 bases, with 17 bases lying between them.

The CDR3 is CASSPQAFSGANVLTF. CDR3 coding DNA: TGTGCCAGCAGCCCCCAGGCCTTCTCTGGGGCCAACGTCCTGACTTTC. J is TRBJ2-6 and V is TRBV25-1; D remains ambiguous. Germline values: CDR1 MGHDK, CDR2 SYGVNS. The germline V and J ends were trimmed by 6 bases and 0 bases, with 12 bases remaining between them. CDR3 length: 16 amino acids. The variable domain in full, with the rest retrieved from reference TRBV25-1 and TRBJ2-6, is EADIYQTPRYLVIGTGKKITLECSQTMGHDKMYWYQQDPGMELHLIHYSYGVNSTEKGDLSSESTVSRIRTEHFPLTLESARPSHTSQYLCASSPQAFSGANVLTFGAGSRLTVL.

The chain links TRBV6-5 to TRBJ1-1; TRBD1 might be the D (6 bases). The length of the CDR3 is 14 residues. Germline loops: CDR1 MNHEY, CDR2 SVGAGI. V was cut by 2 bases and J by 2 bases, with 9 bases left in between. CDR3 DNA sequence: TGTGCCAGCAGTTACCGACAGGCTAACACTGAAGCTTTCTTT. Its protein product is CASSYRQANTEAFF.

The chain joins TRBV11-2 to TRBJ2-1; possible D gene TRBD2, 5 bases. CDR3 length: 14 residues. Germline CDR1 is SGHAT and CDR2 is FQNNGV. Trimming shortened V by 10 bases and J by 7 bases, and 20 bases separated the two germline ends. This CDR3 is CATKTGIAQNEQFF. CDR3 in DNA: TGTGCCACCAAAACCGGGATCGCGCAGAATGAGCAGTTCTTC.

The CDR3 DNA reads TGTGCCAGCAGCGTATTAGAGGGCTTTGGCGAGACCCAGTACTTC. It encodes CASSVLEGFGETQYF. V gene TRBV9 combines with J gene TRBJ2-5; the D gene is possibly TRBD2 (5 bases). Trimming shortened V by 1 base and J by 5 bases, and 15 bases separated the two germline ends. Germline CDR1 reads SGDLS; CDR2 reads YYNGEE. This CDR3 contains 15 residues.

The chain has TRBV28 and TRBJ2-7; TRBD2 aligns across 13 bases. This CDR3 has 13 residues. Germline V CDR1 and CDR2: MDHEN, SYDVKM. Trimming at V came to 11 bases and at J to 9 bases, leaving 10 bases not matched to a gene. CDR3 in DNA: TGTGCCTCTGGGGGACTAGCGGGACTAGGGCAGTACTTC. Protein product: CASGGLAGLGQYF.

Note on this clone: This sample also contains other DNA sequences that code for the same CDR3. This chain links TRBV9 with TRBJ1-1; no clear D. CDR1 and CDR2 (germline): SGDLS, YYNGEE. Deletions cut 0 bases from V and 0 bases from J, with 6 bases between. CDR3 length equals 14 residues. CDR3 sequence reads: CASSVVAVNTEAFF. CDR3 nucleotides: TGTGCCAGCAGCGTAGTGGCAGTGAACACTGAAGCTTTCTTT.

This chain connects TRBV7-9 to TRBJ1-1; perhaps TRBD1 as D (5 bases). From germline, CDR1 is SEHNR and CDR2 FQNEAQ (reference sequence). V dropped 4 bases and J dropped 5 bases, with 14 bases sitting between them. This CDR3 has 14 residues. CDR3 bases: TGTGCCAGCAGCTCGGGACTACCCGGGACTGAAGCTTTCTTT. Encoded protein: CASSSGLPGTEAFF.

The chain carries TRBV7-8 and TRBJ2-7; TRBD2 matches 7 bases. The length of the CDR3 is 17 residues. The ends lost 0 bases at V and 0 bases at J; junction bases unmatched: 8. CDR1 is SGHVS and CDR2 is FQNEAQ in the germline V gene. The CDR3 DNA follows: TGTGCCAGCAGCTTAGCCGGTGGGGGGGGAAGCTCCTACGAGCAGTACTTC. Translation gives CASSLAGGGGSSYEQYF.

The chain carries TRBV19 and TRBJ2-3, with D uncertain. CDR3 length equals 15 residues. The germline CDR1 and CDR2 sequences are LNHDA and SQIVND (reference sequence). V lost 0 bases, J lost 2 bases, and 9 bases lay in between. CDR3 DNA sequence: TGTGCCAGTAGTATAGATGGGTCCTCCACAGATACGCAGTATTTT. This encodes CASSIDGSSTDTQYF.

CDR3 bases: TGTGCCAGCAGCCCACAGACAGGGGGGAACACTGAAGCTTTCTTT. It translates to CASSPQTGGNTEAFF. The gene calls are TRBV9 and TRBJ1-1; 9 bases are shared with TRBD1. The J segment lost 1 base and the V segment lost 4 bases, leaving 5 bases of the junction unmatched. The CDR3 has 15 residues. Germline V gene lookup returns CDR1 SGDLS and CDR2 YYNGEE.

On this clone itself: Distinct nucleotide sequences in the sample also encode this CDR3. The chain has TRBV29-1 and TRBJ2-7; 14 nucleotides line up with TRBD2. The CDR3 is 13 amino acids. V dropped 6 bases and J dropped 7; count of bases not matched to a gene: 5. Germline V gene data show CDR1 as SQVTM and CDR2 as ANQGSEA. CDR3 nucleotides: TGCAGCGTGGGGGGACTAGCGGGAGTAGAGCAGTACTTC. Its translation: CSVGGLAGVEQYF.

The genes are TRBV28 and TRBJ2-1; D gene unclear. The V end was cut by 7 bases, the J end by 7 bases, with 8 bases between. Germline V gives CDR1 MDHEN, CDR2 SYDVKM. CDR3 size: 11 residues. The CDR3 sequence is CASKEWNEQFF. The DNA for the CDR3 is TGTGCCAGCAAGGAGTGGAATGAGCAGTTCTTC.

The chain combines TRBV6-1 with TRBJ2-7, with 8 positions matching TRBD2. The germline gives CDR1 MNHNS, CDR2 SASEGT. The CDR3 runs 15 residues. V shed 4 bases and J 4 bases; nucleotides not matched to a gene: 9. The CDR3, as DNA: TGTGCCAGCAGTGTAACGGGAGGGAGTGGGTACGAGCAGTACTTC. It translates to CASSVTGGSGYEQYF.

This sequence joins TRBV28 and TRBJ2-6; 8 bases fit TRBD1. V lost 9 bases, J lost 3 bases, and 7 bases stayed unmatched. The germline CDR1 and CDR2 sequences are MDHEN and SYDVKM. CDR3 length equals 15 residues. The chain's CDR3 is CASGLGQGGANVLTF. CDR3 DNA: TGTGCCAGTGGACTTGGACAGGGTGGGGCCAACGTCCTGACTTTC.